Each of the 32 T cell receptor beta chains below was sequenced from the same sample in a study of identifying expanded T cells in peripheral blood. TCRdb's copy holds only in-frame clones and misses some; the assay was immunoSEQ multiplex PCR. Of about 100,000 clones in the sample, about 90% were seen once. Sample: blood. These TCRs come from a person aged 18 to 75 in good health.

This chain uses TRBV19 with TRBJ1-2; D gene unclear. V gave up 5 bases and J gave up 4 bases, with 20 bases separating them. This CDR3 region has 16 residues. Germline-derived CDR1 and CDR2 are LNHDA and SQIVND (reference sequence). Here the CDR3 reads CASSPRQPQNLYGYTF. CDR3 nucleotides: TGTGCCAGTAGTCCCCGACAACCCCAGAACCTCTATGGCTACACCTTC.

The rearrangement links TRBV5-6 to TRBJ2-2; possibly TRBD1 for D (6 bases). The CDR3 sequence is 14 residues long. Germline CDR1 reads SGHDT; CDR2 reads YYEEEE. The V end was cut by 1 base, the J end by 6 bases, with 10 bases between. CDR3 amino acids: CASSLSRQAGELFF. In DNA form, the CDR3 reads TGTGCCAGCAGCTTGTCGCGACAGGCCGGGGAGCTGTTTTTT. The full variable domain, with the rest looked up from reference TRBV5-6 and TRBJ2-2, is DAGVTQSPTHLIKTRGQQVTLRCSPKSGHDTVSWYQQALGQGPQFIFQYYEEEERQRGNFPDRFSGHQFPNYSSELNVNALLLGDSALYLCASSLSRQAGELFFGEGSRLTVL.

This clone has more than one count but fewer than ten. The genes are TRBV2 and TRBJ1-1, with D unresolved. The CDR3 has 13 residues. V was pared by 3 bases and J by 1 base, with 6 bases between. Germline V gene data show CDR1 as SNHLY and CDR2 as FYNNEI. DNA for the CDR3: TGTGCCAGCAGTGACAGAAGGAACACTGAAGCTTTCTTT. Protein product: CASSDRRNTEAFF.

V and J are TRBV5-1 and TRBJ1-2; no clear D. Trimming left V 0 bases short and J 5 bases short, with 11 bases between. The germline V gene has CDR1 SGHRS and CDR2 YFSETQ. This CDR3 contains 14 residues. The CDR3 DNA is TGCGCCAGCAGCTTGGTAGTCGAGTCTTATGGCTACACCTTC. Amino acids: CASSLVVESYGYTF.

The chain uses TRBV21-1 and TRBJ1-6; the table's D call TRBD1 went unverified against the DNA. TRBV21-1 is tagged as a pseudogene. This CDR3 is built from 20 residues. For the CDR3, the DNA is TGTGCCAGCAGCAATTTAGCGTGGTTATGGTACAGGGACTATAATTCACCCCTCCACTTT. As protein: CASSNLAWLWYRDYNSPLHF.

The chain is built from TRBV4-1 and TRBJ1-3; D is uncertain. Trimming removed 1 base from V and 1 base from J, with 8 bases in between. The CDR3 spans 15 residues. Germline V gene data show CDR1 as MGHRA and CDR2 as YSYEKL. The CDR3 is CASSQGGQSGNTIYF. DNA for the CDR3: TGCGCCAGCAGCCAAGGGGGTCAGTCTGGAAACACCATATATTTT.

The chain's CDR3 is CASSIDRNTEAFF. The CDR3 bases are TGTGCCAGCTCTATCGACAGAAACACTGAAGCTTTCTTT. J is TRBJ1-1 and V is TRBV18; D possibly corresponds to TRBD1 (5 bases). This CDR3 spans 13 amino acids. V lost 6 bases and J lost 2, with 10 bases in between. CDR1 and CDR2 from the germline V gene are KGHSH and LQKENI.

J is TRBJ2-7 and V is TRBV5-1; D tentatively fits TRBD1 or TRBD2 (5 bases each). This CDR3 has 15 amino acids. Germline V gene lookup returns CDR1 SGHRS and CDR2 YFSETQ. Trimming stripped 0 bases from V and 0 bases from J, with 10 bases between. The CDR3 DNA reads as TGCGCCAGCAGCTTGGGGGACCTAAGCTCCTACGAGCAGTACTTC. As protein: CASSLGDLSSYEQYF.

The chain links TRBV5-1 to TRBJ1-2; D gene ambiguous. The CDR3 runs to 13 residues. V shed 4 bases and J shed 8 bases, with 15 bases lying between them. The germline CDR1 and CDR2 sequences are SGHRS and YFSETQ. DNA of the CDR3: TGCGCCAGCAGCCCCAACACGGGGTACGGCTACACCTTC. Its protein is CASSPNTGYGYTF.

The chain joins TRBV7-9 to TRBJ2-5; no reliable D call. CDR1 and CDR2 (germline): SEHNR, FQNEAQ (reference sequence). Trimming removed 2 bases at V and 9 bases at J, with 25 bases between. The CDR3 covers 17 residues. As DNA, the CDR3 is TGTGCCAGCAGCTTAAATCCGGGCCGAACATTTCCGAAGGCCCAGTACTTC. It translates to CASSLNPGRTFPKAQYF.

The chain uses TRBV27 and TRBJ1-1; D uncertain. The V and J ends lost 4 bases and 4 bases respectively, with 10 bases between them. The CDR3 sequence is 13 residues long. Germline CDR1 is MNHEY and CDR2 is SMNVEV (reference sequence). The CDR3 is CASSSRWGTEAFF. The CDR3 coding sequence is TGTGCCAGCAGTTCCCGTTGGGGCACTGAAGCTTTCTTT.

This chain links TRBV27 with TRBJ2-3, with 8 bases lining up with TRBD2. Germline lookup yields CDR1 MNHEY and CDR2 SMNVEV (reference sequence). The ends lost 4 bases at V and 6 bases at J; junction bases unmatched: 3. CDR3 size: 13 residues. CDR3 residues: CASSSRTSDTQYF. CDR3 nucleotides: TGTGCCAGCAGTTCTCGGACTAGCGATACGCAGTATTTT.

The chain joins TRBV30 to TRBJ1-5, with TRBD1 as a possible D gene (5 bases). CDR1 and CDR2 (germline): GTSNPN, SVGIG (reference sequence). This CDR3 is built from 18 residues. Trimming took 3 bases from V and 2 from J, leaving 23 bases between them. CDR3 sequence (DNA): TGTGCCTGGAGGGAGGGGACTCCAGGGACGTACGGCAATCAGCCCCAGCATTTT. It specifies CAWREGTPGTYGNQPQHF. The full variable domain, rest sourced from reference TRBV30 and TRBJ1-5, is SQTIHQWPATLVQPVGSPLSLECTVEGTSNPNLYWYRQAAGRGLQLLFYSVGIGQISSEVPQNLSASRPQDRQFILSSKKLLLSDSGFYLCAWREGTPGTYGNQPQHFGDGTRLSIL.

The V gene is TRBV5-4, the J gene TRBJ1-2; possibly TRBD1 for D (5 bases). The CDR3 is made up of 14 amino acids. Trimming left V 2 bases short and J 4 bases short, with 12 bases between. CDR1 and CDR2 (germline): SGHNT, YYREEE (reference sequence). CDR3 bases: TGTGCCAGCAGCTTAGATCAGGGAATCTATGGCTACACCTTC. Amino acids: CASSLDQGIYGYTF.

CDR3 sequence (DNA): TGTGCCAGCAGCCCTGGCCAACTAAGACCTGGGGCCAACGTCCTGACTTTC. Encoded protein: CASSPGQLRPGANVLTF. The chain joins TRBV7-9 to TRBJ2-6; D unclear. Germline assignment: CDR1 SEHNR and CDR2 FQNEAQ (reference sequence). Trimming cost V 5 bases and J 2 bases, with 16 bases left between them. This CDR3 is 17 amino acids long.

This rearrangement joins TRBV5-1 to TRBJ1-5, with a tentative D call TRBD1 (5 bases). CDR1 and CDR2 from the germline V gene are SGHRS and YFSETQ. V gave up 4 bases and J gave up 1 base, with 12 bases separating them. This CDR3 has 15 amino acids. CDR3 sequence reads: CASSIDSRSNQPQHF. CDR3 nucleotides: TGCGCCAGCAGCATCGACAGCCGCAGCAATCAGCCCCAGCATTTT.

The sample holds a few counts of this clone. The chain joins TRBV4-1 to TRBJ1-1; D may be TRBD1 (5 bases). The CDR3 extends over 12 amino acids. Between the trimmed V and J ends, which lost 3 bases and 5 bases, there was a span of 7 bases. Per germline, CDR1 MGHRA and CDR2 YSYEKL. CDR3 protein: CASSQSGTEAFF. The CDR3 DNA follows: TGCGCCAGCAGCCAGTCAGGGACTGAAGCTTTCTTT.

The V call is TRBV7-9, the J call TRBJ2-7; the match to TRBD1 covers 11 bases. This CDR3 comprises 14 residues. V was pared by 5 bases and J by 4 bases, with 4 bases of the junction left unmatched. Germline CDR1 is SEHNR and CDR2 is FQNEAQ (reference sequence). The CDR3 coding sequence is TGTGCCAGCAGCGTGGGACAGGGGGATTACGAGCAGTACTTC. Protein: CASSVGQGDYEQYF.

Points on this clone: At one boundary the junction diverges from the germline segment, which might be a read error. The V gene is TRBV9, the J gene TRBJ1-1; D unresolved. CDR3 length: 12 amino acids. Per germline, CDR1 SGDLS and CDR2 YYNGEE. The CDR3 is CASSPNTADAFF. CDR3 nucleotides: TGTGCCAGCAGCCCCAACACGGCTGACGCTTTCTTT.

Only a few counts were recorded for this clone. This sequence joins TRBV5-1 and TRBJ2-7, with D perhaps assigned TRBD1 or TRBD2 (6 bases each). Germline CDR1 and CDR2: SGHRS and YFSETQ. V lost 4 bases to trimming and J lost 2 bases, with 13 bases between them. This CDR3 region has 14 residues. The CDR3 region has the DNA TGCGCCAGCAGCCTGGAGGGGGGCCCCTACGAGCAGTACTTC. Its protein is CASSLEGGPYEQYF.

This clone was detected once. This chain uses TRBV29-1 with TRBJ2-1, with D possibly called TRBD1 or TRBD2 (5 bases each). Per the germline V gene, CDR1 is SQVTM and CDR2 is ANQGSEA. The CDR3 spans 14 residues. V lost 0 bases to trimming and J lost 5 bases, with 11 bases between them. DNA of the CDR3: TGCAGCGTTGAAGATTGGGGGTTTGACAATGAGCAGTTCTTC. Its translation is CSVEDWGFDNEQFF.

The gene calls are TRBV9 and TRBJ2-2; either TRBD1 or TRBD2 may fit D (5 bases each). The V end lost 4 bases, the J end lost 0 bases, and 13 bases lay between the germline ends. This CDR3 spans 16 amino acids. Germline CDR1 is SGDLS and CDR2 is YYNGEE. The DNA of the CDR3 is TGTGCCAGCAGCCCTCGGGGCGACGCGAACACCGGGGAGCTGTTTTTT. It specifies CASSPRGDANTGELFF.

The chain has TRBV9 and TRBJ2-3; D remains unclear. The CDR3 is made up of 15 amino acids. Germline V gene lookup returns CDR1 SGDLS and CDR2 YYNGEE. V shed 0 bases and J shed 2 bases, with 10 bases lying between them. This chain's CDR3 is CASSVVGTFTDTQYF. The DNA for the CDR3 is TGTGCCAGCAGCGTAGTTGGCACGTTCACAGATACGCAGTATTTT.

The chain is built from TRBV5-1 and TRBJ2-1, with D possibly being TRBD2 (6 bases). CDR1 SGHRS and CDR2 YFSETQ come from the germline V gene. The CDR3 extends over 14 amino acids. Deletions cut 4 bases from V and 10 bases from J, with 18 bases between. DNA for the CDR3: TGCGCCAGCAGCCCAGGAACCTACGCGGGAGAGCAGTTCTTC. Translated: CASSPGTYAGEQFF.

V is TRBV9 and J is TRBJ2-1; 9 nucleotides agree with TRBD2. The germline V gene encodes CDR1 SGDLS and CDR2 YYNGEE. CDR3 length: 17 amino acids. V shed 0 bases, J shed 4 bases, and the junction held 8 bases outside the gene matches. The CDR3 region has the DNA TGTGCCAGCAGCGTAGCCTGGGCTAGCGGGGAGTACAATGAGCAGTTCTTC. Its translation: CASSVAWASGEYNEQFF.

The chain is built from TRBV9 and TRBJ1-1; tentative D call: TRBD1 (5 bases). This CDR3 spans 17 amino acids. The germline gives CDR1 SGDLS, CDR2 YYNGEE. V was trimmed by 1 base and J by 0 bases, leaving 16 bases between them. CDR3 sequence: CASSVHGGKGLNTEAFF. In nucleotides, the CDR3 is TGTGCCAGCAGCGTACATGGGGGGAAGGGATTGAACACTGAAGCTTTCTTT.

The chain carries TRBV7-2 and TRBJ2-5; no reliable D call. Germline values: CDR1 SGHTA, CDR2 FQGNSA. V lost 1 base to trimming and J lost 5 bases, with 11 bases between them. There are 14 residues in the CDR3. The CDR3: CASSLVRARETQYF. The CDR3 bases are TGTGCCAGCAGCTTAGTCCGGGCCCGCGAGACCCAGTACTTC.

Written as DNA, the CDR3 is TGTGCCAGCCACCCCGGGGGGTGGGGAGAGCAGTACTTC. Its protein is CASHPGGWGEQYF. The rearrangement links TRBV7-9 to TRBJ2-7; 7 bases are a match to TRBD2. V shed 8 bases, J shed 7 bases, and the junction held 11 bases outside the gene matches. The CDR3 has 13 amino acids. Germline V gene sequence: CDR1 SEHNR, CDR2 FQNEAQ (reference sequence).

The CDR3 region has the DNA TGTGCCAGCAGCATAGCAAGGGTAGGGGGAGATGGAAACACCATATATTTT. Translation gives CASSIARVGGDGNTIYF. The chain couples TRBV2 to TRBJ1-3; TRBD1 might be the D (6 bases). The V gene's germline CDR1 is SNHLY and CDR2 FYNNEI. This CDR3 has 17 amino acids. The ends were cut back, 6 bases at V and 3 bases at J, with 21 bases in the middle.

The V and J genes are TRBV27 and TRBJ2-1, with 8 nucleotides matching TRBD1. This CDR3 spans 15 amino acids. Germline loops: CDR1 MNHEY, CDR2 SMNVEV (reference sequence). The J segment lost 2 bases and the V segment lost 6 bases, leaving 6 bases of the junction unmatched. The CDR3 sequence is CASSRGTGAYNEQFF. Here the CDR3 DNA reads TGTGCCAGCAGCCGGGGGACAGGAGCCTACAATGAGCAGTTCTTC.

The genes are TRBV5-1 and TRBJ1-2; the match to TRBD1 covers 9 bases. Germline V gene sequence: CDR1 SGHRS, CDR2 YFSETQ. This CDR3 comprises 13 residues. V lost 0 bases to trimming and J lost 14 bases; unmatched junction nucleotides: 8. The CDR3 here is CASSLGIQGAGTF. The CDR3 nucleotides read TGCGCCAGCAGCTTGGGGATACAGGGGGCTGGTACCTTC.

CDR3 coding DNA: TGTGCCAGCACCCTAGCGGGAGGAGGGGTTGAGACCCAGTACTTC. The encoded protein is CASTLAGGGVETQYF. The genes are TRBV11-3 and TRBJ2-5; 11 bases match TRBD2. Germline V CDR1 and CDR2: SGHNT, YENEEA. After removal of 7 bases from V and 5 bases from J, the junction contained 9 bases not matched to a gene. The CDR3 has 15 residues.